The rows below give T cell receptor beta chains drawn from one sample of a study of early T cells in non-severe SARS-CoV-2 infection. TCRdb called the 5' RACE reads again in MiXCR, with one record for every CDR3 protein. The sample lists about 83,000 distinct CDR3 sequences, more than 9% occurring once. Material: whole blood. These receptors originate from an adult who was a healthcare worker with PCR-confirmed SARS-CoV-2 infection or an uninfected control (not recorded which). Both conserved end residues are part of each CDR3. The order of the fields is J gene, clone size, D gene, V gene, CDR3 protein, CDR3 DNA. The D gene is left open where the match is weak. The size entry is marked missing in some rows and otherwise reads once, few, many or a size class.

TRBJ2-3,-,TRBD1,TRBV20-1,CSARTGGTTDTQYF,TGCAGTGCTCGGACAGGGGGGACTACAGATACGCAGTATTTT
TRBJ2-1,few,-,TRBV2,CASSESGASSYNEQFF,TGTGCCAGCAGTGAAAGCGGAGCGAGCTCCTACAATGAGCAGTTCTTC
TRBJ2-3,-,-,TRBV9,CASSVYSTTDTQYF,TGTGCCAGCAGCGTTTACTCTACCACAGATACGCAGTATTTT
TRBJ2-4,-,-,TRBV5-6,CASSSTGSKNIQYF,TGTGCCAGCAGCTCCACAGGGTCCAAAAACATTCAGTACTTC
TRBJ2-2,many,-,TRBV6-5,CASSRDLYTGELFF,TGTGCCAGCAGTAGGGACCTTTACACCGGGGAGCTGTTTTTT
TRBJ2-5,-,TRBD2,TRBV10-3,CAISGLAGRETQYF,TGTGCCATCAGTGGACTAGCGGGAAGAGAGACCCAGTACTTC
TRBJ2-7,-,-,TRBV7-2,CASSPQLGVSEQYF,TGTGCCAGCAGCCCCCAGTTGGGAGTATCCGAGCAGTACTTC
TRBJ2-1,-,-,TRBV4-1,CASSQDRDEQFF,TGCGCCAGCAGCCAAGATCGCGATGAGCAGTTCTTC
TRBJ2-3,-,-,TRBV7-6,CASSLDTDTQYF,TGTGCCAGCAGCTTGGACACAGATACGCAGTATTTT
TRBJ1-1,-,-,TRBV30,CAWNRLMNTEAFF,TGTGCCTGGAACAGACTCATGAACACTGAAGCTTTCTTT
TRBJ2-1,many,TRBD2,TRBV19,CASSIPLAGLAYNEQFF,TGTGCCAGTAGTATCCCCTTAGCGGGACTAGCCTACAATGAGCAGTTCTTC
TRBJ1-6,-,-,TRBV5-8,CASSFLHYNSPLHF,TGTGCCAGCAGCTTCCTACACTATAATTCACCCCTCCACTTT
TRBJ2-7,few,TRBD1,TRBV12-3/TRBV12-4,CASLRSGQGAYEQYF,TGTGCCAGCCTAAGGAGCGGACAGGGAGCCTACGAGCAGTACTTC
TRBJ2-1,many,TRBD2,TRBV20-1,CSAPTSGKGEQFF,TGCAGTGCGCCGACTAGCGGGAAGGGTGAGCAGTTCTTC